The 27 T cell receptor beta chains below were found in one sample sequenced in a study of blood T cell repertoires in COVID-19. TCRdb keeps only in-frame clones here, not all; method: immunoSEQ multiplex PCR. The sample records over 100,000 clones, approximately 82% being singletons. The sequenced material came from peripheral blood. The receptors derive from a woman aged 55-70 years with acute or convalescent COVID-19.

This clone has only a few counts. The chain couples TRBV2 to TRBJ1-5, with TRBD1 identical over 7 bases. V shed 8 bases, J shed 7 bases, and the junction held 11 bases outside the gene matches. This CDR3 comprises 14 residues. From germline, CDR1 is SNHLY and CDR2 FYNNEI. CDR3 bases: TGTGCCAGCGCTAGTTCTACAGGGGAACAGCCCCAGCATTTT. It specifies CASASSTGEQPQHF. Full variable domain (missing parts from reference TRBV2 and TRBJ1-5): EPEVTQTPSHQVTQMGQEVILRCVPISNHLYFYWYRQILGQKVEFLVSFYNNEISEKSEIFDDQFSVERPDGSNFTLKIRSTKLEDSAMYFCASASSTGEQPQHFGDGTRLSIL.

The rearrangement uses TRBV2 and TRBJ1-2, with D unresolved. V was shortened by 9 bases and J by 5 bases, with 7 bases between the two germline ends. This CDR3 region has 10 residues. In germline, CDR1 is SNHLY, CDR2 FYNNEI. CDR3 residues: CARTEYGYTF. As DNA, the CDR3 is TGTGCCAGAACAGAGTATGGCTACACCTTC.

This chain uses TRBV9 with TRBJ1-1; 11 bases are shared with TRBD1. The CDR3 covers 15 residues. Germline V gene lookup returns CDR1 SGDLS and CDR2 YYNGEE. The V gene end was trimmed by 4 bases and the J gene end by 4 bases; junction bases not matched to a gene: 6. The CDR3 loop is CASSFRDRGATEAFF. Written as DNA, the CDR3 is TGTGCCAGCAGCTTCCGGGACAGGGGGGCCACTGAAGCTTTCTTT.

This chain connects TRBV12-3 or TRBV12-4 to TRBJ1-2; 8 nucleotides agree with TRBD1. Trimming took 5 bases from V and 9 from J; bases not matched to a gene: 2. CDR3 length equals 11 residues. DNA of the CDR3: TGTGCCAGCAGTCGGACAGGGAGCTACACCTTC. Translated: CASSRTGSYTF.

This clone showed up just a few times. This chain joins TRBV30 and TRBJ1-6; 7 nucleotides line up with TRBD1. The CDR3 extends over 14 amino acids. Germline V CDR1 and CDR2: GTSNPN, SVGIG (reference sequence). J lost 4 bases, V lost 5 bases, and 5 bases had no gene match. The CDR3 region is CAWLGQAYNSPLHF. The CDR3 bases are TGTGCCTGGTTAGGACAGGCTTATAATTCACCCCTCCACTTT.

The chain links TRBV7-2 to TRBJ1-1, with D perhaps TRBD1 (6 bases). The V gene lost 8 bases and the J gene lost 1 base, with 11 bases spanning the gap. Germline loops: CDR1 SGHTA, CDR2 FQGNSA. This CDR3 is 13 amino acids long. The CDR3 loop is CASGPGQNTEAFF. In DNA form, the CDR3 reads TGTGCCAGCGGACCGGGACAGAACACTGAAGCTTTCTTT. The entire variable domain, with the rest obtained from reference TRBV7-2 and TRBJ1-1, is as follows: GAGVSQSPSNKVTEKGKDVELRCDPISGHTALYWYRQSLGQGLEFLIYFQGNSAPDKSGLPSDRFSAERTGGSVSTLTIQRTQQEDSAVYLCASGPGQNTEAFFGQGTRLTVV.

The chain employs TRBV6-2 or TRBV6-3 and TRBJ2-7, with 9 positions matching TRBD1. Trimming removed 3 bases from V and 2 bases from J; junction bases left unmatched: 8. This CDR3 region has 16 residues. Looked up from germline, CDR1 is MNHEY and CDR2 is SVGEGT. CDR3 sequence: CASSYSRTGVPYEQYF. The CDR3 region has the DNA TGTGCCAGCAGTTATTCTCGGACAGGGGTTCCCTACGAGCAGTACTTC.

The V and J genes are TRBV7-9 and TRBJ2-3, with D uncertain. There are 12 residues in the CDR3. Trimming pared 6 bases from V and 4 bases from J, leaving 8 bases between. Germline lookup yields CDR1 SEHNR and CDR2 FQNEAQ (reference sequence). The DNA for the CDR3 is TGTGCCAGCAGTCTTCTAGCAGATACGCAGTATTTT. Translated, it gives CASSLLADTQYF.

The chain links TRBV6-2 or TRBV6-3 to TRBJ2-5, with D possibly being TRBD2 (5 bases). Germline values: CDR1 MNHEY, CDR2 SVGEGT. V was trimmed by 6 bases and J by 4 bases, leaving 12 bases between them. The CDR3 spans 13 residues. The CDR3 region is CASSLPGGETQYF. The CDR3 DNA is TGTGCCAGCAGCCTGCCTGGAGGAGAGACCCAGTACTTC.

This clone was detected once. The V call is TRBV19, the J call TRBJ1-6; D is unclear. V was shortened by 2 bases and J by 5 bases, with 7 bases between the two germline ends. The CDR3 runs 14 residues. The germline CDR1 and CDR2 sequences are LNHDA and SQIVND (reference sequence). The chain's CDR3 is CASSIKPDNSPLHF. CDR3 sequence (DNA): TGTGCCAGTAGTATAAAACCAGATAATTCACCCCTCCACTTT.

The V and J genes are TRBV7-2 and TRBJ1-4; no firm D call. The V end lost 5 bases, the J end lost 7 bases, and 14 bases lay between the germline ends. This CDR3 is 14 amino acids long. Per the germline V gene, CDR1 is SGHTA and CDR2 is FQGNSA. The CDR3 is CASSPPWLAEKLFF. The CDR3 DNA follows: TGTGCCAGCAGCCCCCCTTGGCTGGCTGAAAAACTGTTTTTT. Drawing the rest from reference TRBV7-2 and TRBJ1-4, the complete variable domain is GAGVSQSPSNKVTEKGKDVELRCDPISGHTALYWYRQSLGQGLEFLIYFQGNSAPDKSGLPSDRFSAERTGGSVSTLTIQRTQQEDSAVYLCASSPPWLAEKLFFGSGTQLSVL.

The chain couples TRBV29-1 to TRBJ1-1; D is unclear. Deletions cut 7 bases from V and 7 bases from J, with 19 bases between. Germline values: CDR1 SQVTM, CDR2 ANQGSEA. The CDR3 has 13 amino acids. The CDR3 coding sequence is TGCAGCGGGTTGTCGGGTCTCCCCCTTGAAGCTTTCTTT. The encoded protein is CSGLSGLPLEAFF.

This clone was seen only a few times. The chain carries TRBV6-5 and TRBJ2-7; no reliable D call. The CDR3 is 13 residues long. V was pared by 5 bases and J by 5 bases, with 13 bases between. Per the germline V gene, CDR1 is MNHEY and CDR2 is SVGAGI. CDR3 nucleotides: TGTGCCAGCAGTCCAAGGATCGCGGACGAGCAGTACTTC. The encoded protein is CASSPRIADEQYF.

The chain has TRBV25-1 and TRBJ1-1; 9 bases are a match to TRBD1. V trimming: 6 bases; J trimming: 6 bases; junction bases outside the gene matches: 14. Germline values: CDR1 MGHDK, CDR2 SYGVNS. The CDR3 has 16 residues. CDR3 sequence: CASSPHPGQGASEAFF. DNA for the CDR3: TGTGCCAGCAGCCCGCATCCGGGACAGGGTGCATCTGAAGCTTTCTTT.

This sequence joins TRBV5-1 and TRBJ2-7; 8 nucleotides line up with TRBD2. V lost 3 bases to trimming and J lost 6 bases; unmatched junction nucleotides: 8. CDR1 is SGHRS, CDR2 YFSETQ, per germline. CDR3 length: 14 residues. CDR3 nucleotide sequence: TGCGCCAGCAGCTCGAGGGGCGGGGGGTCCGAGCAGTACTTC. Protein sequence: CASSSRGGGSEQYF.

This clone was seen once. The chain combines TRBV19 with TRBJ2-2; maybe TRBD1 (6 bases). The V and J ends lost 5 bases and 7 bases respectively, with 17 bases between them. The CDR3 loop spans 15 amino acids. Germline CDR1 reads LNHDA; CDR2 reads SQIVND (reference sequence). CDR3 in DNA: TGTGCCAGTAGTGCATGGGACACTACTGGCGGGGAGCTGTTTTTT. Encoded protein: CASSAWDTTGGELFF.

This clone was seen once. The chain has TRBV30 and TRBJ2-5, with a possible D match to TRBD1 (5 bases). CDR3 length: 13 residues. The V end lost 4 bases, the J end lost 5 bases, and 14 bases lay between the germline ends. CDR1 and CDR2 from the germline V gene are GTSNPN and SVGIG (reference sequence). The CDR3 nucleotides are TGTGCCTGGAAACGCCAGGGTCAGGAGACCCAGTACTTC. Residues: CAWKRQGQETQYF.

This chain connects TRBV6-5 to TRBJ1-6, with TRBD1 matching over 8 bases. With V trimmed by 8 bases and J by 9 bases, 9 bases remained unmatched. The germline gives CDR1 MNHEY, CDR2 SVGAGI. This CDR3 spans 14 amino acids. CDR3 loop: CASWQGALSSPLHF. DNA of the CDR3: TGTGCCAGCTGGCAGGGGGCGTTATCTTCACCCCTCCACTTT.

The CDR3 reads CAISGTGPPYGYTF. The CDR3 DNA is TGTGCCATCAGTGGGACAGGACCCCCCTATGGCTACACCTTC. This chain connects TRBV10-3 to TRBJ1-2; 7 nucleotides line up with TRBD1. The germline gives CDR1 ENHRY, CDR2 SYGVKD. V shed 4 bases, J shed 4 bases, and the junction held 6 bases outside the gene matches. The CDR3 contains 14 residues.

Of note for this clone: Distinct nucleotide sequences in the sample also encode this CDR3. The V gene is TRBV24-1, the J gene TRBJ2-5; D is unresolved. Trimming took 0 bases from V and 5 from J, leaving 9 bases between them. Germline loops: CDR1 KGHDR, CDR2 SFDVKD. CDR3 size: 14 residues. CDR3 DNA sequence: TGTGCCACCAGTGATTTGCGAGGTGGGGAGACCCAGTACTTC. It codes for CATSDLRGGETQYF.

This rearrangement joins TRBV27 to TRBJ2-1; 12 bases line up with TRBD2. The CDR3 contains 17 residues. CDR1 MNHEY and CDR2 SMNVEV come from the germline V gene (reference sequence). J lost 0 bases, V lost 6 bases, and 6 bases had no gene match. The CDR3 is CASRDPGLAGSYNEQFF. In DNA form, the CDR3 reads TGTGCCAGCAGGGATCCGGGACTAGCGGGCTCCTACAATGAGCAGTTCTTC.

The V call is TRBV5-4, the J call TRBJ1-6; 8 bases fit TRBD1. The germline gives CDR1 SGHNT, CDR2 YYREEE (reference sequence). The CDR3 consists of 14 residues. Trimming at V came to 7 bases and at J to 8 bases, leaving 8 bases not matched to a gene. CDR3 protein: CASGRDRMDSPLHF. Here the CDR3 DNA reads TGTGCCAGCGGTCGGGACAGGATGGATTCACCCCTCCACTTT. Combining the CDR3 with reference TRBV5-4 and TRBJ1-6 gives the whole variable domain ETGVTQSPTHLIKTRGQQVTLRCSSQSGHNTVSWYQQALGQGPQFIFQYYREEENGRGNFPPRFSGLQFPNYSSELNVNALELDDSALYLCASGRDRMDSPLHFGNGTRLTVT.

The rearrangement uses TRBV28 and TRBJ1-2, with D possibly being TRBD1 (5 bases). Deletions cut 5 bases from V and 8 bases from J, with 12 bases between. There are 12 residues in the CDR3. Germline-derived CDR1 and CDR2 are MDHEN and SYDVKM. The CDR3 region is CASSKTAGGYTF. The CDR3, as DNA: TGTGCCAGCAGTAAGACAGCAGGAGGCTACACCTTC.

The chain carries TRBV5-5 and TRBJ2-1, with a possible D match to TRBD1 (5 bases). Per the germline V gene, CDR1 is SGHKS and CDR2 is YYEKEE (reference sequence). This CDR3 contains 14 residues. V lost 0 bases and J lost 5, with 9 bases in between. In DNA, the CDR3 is TGTGCCAGCAGCTTGGGCGGACACGACAATGAGCAGTTCTTC. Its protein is CASSLGGHDNEQFF.

The CDR3 DNA reads TGCGCCAGCAGTCAGGGGGGCCTTCTCGAAGCTTTCTTT. It translates to CASSQGGLLEAFF. The chain links TRBV5-1 to TRBJ1-1; 7 positions agree with TRBD1. Germline V gene sequence: CDR1 SGHRS, CDR2 YFSETQ. Trimming removed 5 bases from V and 8 bases from J; junction bases left unmatched: 9. CDR3 length equals 13 residues.

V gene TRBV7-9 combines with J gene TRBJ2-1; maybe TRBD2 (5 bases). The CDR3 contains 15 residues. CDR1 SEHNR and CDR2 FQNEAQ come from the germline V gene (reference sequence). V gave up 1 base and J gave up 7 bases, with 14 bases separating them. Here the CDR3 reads CASSLGLASPNEQFF. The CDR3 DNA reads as TGTGCCAGCAGCTTAGGGCTAGCTTCCCCGAATGAGCAGTTCTTC.

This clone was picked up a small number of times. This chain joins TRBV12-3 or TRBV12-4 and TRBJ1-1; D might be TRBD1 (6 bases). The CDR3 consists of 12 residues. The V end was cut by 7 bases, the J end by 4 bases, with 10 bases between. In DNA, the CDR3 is TGTGCCAGCACACTAGGGGGCACTGAAGCTTTCTTT. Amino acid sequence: CASTLGGTEAFF.